This TCR beta chain was identified in a study of beta chain features in type 1 diabetes. General study points: Patients with type 1 diabetes showed fewer VDJ junction insertions and more deletions.

Isolated RNA was reverse transcribed in full, so expressed TCRB transcripts were sequenced. Here immunoSEQ multiplex PCR was the method, and the copy in TCRdb shows in-frame clones only, minus some. The profile shows 350,000 to 450,000 clones, approximately 14% of them singletons. In the case of this clone: The antigen is undetermined.

V was pared by 8 bases and J by 5 bases, with 12 bases between. The CDR3 is 12 amino acids. Germline V CDR1 and CDR2: MNHNY, SVGAGI (reference sequence). Input material: naive CD4+ T cells from blood. The sequence was collected from a man aged 25 to 45 in good health. The chain couples TRBV6-6 to TRBJ2-5; weak D call: TRBD2 (5 bases). The CDR3 protein is CASLEGLETQYF. CDR3 nucleotide sequence: TGTGCCAGCTTAGAGGGTCTCGAGACCCAGTACTTC.